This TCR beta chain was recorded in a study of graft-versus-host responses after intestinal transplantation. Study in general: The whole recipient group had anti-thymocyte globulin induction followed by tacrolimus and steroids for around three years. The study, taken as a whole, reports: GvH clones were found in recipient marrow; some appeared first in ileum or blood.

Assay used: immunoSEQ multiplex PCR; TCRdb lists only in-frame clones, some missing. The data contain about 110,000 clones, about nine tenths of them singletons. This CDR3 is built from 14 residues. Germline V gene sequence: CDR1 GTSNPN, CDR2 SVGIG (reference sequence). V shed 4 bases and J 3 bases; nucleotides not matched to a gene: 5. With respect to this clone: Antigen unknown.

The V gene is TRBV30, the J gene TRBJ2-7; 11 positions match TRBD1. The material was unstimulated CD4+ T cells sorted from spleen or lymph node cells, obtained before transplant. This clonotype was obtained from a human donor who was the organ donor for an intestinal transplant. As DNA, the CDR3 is TGTGCCTGGATTAAGGGACAGGGGGACTACGAGCAGTACTTC. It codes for CAWIKGQGDYEQYF.